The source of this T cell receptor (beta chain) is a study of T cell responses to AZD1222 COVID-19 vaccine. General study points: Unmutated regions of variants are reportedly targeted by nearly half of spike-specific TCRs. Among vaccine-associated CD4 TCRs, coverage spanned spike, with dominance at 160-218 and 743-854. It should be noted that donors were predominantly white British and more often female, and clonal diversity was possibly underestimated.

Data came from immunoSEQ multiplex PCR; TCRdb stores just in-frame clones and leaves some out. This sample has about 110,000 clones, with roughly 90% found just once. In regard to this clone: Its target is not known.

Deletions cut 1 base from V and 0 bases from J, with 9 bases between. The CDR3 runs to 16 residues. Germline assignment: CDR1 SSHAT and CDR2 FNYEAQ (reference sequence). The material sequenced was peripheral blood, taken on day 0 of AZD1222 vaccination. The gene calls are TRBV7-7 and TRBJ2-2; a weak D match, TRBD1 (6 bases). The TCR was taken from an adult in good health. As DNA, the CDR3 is TGTGCCAGCAGCTTAGGGGGGCTCGCGAACACCGGGGAGCTGTTTTTT. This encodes CASSLGGLANTGELFF.